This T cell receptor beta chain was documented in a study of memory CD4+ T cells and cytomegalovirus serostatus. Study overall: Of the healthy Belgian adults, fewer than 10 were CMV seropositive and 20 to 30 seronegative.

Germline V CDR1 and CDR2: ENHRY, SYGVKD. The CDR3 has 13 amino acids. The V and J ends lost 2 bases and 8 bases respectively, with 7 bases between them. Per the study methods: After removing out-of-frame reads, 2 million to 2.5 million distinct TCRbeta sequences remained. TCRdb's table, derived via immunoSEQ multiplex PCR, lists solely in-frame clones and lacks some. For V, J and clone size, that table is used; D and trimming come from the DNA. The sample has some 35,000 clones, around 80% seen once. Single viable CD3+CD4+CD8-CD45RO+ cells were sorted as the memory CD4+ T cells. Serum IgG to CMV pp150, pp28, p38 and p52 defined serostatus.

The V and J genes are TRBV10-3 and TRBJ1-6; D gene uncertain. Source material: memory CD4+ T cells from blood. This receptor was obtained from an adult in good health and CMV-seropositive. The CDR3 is CAISERVDSPLHF. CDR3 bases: TGTGCCATCAGTGAGCGGGTAGATTCACCCCTCCACTTT.